This TCR beta chain was captured in a study of blood T cell repertoires in COVID-19. Using immunoSEQ multiplex PCR, the repertoire was profiled, and TCRdb retains in-frame clones only, with some absent. The sample yields 95,000 to 150,000 clones, about 88% seen once. The receptor was derived from a woman over 75 with acute or convalescent COVID-19. The sequencing sample was made of peripheral blood.

CDR3 bases: TGTGCCAGCAGCCAGGGGGACGGAGCGTATCAGCCCCAGCATTTT. Amino acid sequence: CASSQGDGAYQPQHF. This sequence joins TRBV25-1 and TRBJ1-5, with 7 bases that match TRBD1. CDR3 size: 15 residues. Germline V lookup: CDR1 MGHDK, CDR2 SYGVNS. The V segment lost 6 bases and the J segment 5 bases; nucleotides outside the gene matches: 10.